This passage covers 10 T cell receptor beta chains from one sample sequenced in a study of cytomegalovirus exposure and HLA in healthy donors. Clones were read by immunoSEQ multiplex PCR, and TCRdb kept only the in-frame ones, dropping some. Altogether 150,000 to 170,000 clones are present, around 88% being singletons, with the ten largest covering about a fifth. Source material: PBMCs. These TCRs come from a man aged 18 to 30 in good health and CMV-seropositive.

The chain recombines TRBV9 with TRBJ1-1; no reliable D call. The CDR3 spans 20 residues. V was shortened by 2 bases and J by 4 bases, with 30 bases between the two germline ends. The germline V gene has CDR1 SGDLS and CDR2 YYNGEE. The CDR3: CASSVLTPPAGGGFGTEAFF. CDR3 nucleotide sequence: TGTGCCAGCAGCGTCCTCACCCCTCCCGCGGGAGGCGGTTTTGGCACTGAAGCTTTCTTT.

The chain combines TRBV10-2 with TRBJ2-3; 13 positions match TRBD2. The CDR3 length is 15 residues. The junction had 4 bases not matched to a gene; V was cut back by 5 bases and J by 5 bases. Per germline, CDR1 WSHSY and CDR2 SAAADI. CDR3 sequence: CASSILAGGLDTQYF. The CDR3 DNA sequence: TGCGCCAGCAGTATACTAGCGGGAGGGCTAGATACGCAGTATTTT.

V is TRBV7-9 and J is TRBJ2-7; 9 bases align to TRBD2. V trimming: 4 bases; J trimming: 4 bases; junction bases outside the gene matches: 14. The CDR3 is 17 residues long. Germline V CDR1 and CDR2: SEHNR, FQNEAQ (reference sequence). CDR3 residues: CASSSFTGTRGGYEQYF. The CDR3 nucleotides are TGTGCCAGCAGCTCATTTACCGGGACGCGGGGGGGGTACGAGCAGTACTTC.

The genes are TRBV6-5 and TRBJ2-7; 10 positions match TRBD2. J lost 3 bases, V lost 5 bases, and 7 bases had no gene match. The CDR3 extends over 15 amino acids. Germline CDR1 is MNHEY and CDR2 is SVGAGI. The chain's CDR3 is CASSRGTSDFYEQYF. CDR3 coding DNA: TGTGCCAGCAGTCGAGGGACTAGCGACTTCTACGAGCAGTACTTC.

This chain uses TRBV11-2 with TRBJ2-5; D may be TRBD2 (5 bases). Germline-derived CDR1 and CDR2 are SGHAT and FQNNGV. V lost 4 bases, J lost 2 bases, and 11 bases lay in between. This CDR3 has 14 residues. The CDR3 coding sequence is TGTGCCAGCAGCTCCGGACTCGCTCAAGAGACCCAGTACTTC. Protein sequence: CASSSGLAQETQYF.

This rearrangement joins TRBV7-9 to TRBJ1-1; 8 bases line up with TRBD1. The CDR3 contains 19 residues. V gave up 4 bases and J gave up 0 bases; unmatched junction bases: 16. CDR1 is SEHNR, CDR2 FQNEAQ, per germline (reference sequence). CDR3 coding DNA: TGTGCCAGCAGCTCCCTCGCGGACAGGGACAGTACTCTGAACACTGAAGCTTTCTTT. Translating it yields CASSSLADRDSTLNTEAFF.

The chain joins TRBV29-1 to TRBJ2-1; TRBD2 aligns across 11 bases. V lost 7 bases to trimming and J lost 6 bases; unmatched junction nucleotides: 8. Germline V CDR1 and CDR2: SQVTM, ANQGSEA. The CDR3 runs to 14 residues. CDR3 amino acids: CSARGTSGLNEQFF. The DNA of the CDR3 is TGCAGCGCTCGCGGGACTAGCGGACTCAATGAGCAGTTCTTC.

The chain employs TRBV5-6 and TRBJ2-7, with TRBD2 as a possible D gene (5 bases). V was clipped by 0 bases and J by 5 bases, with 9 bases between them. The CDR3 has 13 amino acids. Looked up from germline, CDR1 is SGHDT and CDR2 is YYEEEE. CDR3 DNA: TGTGCCAGCAGCTTGGTGCGGGCCCACGAGCAGTACTTC. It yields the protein CASSLVRAHEQYF. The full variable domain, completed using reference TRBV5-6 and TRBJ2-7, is DAGVTQSPTHLIKTRGQQVTLRCSPKSGHDTVSWYQQALGQGPQFIFQYYEEEERQRGNFPDRFSGHQFPNYSSELNVNALLLGDSALYLCASSLVRAHEQYFGPGTRLTVT.

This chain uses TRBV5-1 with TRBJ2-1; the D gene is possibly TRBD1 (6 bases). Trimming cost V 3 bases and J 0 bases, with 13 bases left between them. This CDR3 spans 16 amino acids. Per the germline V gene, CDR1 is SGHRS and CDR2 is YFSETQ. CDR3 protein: CASSSGVSSSYNEQFF. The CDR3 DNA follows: TGCGCCAGCAGCTCAGGGGTTTCGAGCTCCTACAATGAGCAGTTCTTC.

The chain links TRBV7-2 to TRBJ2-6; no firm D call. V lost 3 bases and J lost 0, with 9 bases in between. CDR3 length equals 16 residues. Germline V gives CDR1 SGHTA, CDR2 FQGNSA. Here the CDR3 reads CASSLKLISGANVLTF. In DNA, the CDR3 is TGTGCCAGCAGCTTGAAACTAATCTCTGGGGCCAACGTCCTGACTTTC.